The next 18 T cell receptor beta chains were all read from a single sample in a study of T cell responses to AZD1222 COVID-19 vaccine. Here immunoSEQ multiplex PCR was the method, and the copy in TCRdb shows in-frame clones only, minus some. The table has roughly 170,000 clones, 90% seen once. Sequencing was performed on peripheral blood, taken on day 0 of AZD1222 vaccination. The receptor source for this set is an adult in good health.

The CDR3 sequence: CASSQVAALSGANVLTF. CDR3 bases: TGCGCCAGCAGCCAAGTCGCTGCCCTCTCTGGGGCCAACGTCCTGACTTTC. The rearrangement links TRBV4-3 to TRBJ2-6; D is unresolved. The CDR3 is made up of 17 amino acids. V was shortened by 1 base and J by 0 bases, with 10 bases between the two germline ends. The germline V gene has CDR1 LGHNA and CDR2 YSLEER.

This sequence joins TRBV19 and TRBJ1-5; D unresolved. The V end lost 4 bases, the J end lost 9 bases, and 13 bases lay between the germline ends. The CDR3 runs to 13 residues. Germline V gene sequence: CDR1 LNHDA, CDR2 SQIVND (reference sequence). CDR3 DNA: TGTGCCAGTAGTACCAATCTCGAGAGGCCCCAGCATTTT. Residues: CASSTNLERPQHF.

J is TRBJ1-1 and V is TRBV6-5; unclear D gene. V was cut by 6 bases and J by 4 bases, with 12 bases left in between. CDR3 length equals 13 residues. The germline V gene encodes CDR1 MNHEY and CDR2 SVGAGI. This CDR3 reads CASRPPVTTEAFF. CDR3 DNA: TGTGCCAGCAGACCCCCAGTAACCACTGAAGCTTTCTTT.

About this clone: In the same sample, other DNA sequences code for this CDR3. CDR3 protein: CASSVGGTGQPQHF. The CDR3 region has the DNA TGTGCCAGCAGCGTGGGGGGGACGGGTCAGCCCCAGCATTTT. V gene TRBV9 combines with J gene TRBJ1-5, with D possibly being TRBD1 (5 bases). CDR1 is SGDLS, CDR2 YYNGEE, per germline. Between the trimmed V and J ends, which lost 2 bases and 6 bases, there was a span of 12 bases. The CDR3 runs 14 residues.

This chain joins TRBV2 and TRBJ1-2; TRBD1 agrees at 9 bases. Trimming took 5 bases from V and 4 from J; bases not matched to a gene: 5. This CDR3 has 14 residues. Germline CDR1 SNHLY, CDR2 FYNNEI. This CDR3 is CASSSGQGSYGYTF. The CDR3 nucleotides read TGTGCCAGCAGTTCGGGACAGGGCAGCTATGGCTACACCTTC.

The CDR3 protein is CASKTKGTGAHGYTF. Written as DNA, the CDR3 is TGTGCCAGTAAGACTAAAGGGACAGGGGCTCATGGCTACACCTTC. V and J are TRBV6-6 and TRBJ1-2; 10 bases agree with TRBD1. CDR1 MNHNY and CDR2 SVGAGI come from the germline V gene (reference sequence). The CDR3 runs 15 residues. V was pared by 9 bases and J by 6 bases, with 13 bases of the junction left unmatched.

The chain links TRBV2 to TRBJ1-2; TRBD1 agrees at 7 bases. This CDR3 contains 15 residues. In germline, CDR1 is SNHLY, CDR2 FYNNEI. V shed 3 bases, J shed 2 bases, and the junction held 6 bases outside the gene matches. CDR3 sequence reads: CASSETGSFNYGYTF. In DNA, the CDR3 is TGTGCCAGCAGTGAGACAGGGAGTTTCAACTATGGCTACACCTTC.

The chain joins TRBV7-3 to TRBJ1-2; tentative D call: TRBD1 (5 bases). The CDR3 extends over 13 amino acids. Trimming left V 4 bases short and J 4 bases short, with 10 bases between. From germline, CDR1 is SGHTA and CDR2 FQGTGA. The CDR3 coding sequence is TGTGCCAGCAGCTCGAGTGGGACCTATGGCTACACCTTC. It yields the protein CASSSSGTYGYTF.

This chain connects TRBV7-2 to TRBJ1-6; D remains unclear. V gave up 2 bases and J gave up 7 bases, with 12 bases separating them. The CDR3 covers 15 residues. The V gene's germline CDR1 is SGHTA and CDR2 FQGNSA. This CDR3 reads CASSLRSGENSPLHF. DNA for the CDR3: TGTGCCAGCAGCTTAAGGTCCGGGGAGAATTCACCCCTCCACTTT.

This CDR3 reads CASRYPGMGDGELFF. In DNA form, the CDR3 reads TGTGCCAGCAGATACCCGGGAATGGGGGACGGGGAGCTGTTTTTT. The rearrangement joins TRBV6-6 to TRBJ2-2; TRBD1 or TRBD2 may be the D gene (5 bases each). V was clipped by 6 bases and J by 7 bases, with 18 bases between them. The CDR3 consists of 15 residues. CDR1 is MNHNY and CDR2 is SVGAGI in the germline V gene (reference sequence).

The genes are TRBV3-1 (or the pseudogene TRBV3-2) and TRBJ1-2; D is undetermined. V was cut by 4 bases and J by 7 bases, with 19 bases left in between. CDR3 size: 15 residues. CDR1 and CDR2 from the germline V gene are LGHDT and YNNKEL (reference sequence). In nucleotides, the CDR3 is TGTGCCAGCAGCCTACTCTCTCGGCGGAGTGGTGGCTACACCTTC. Translating it yields CASSLLSRRSGGYTF.

The rearrangement links TRBV19 to TRBJ1-1; the match to TRBD1 covers 7 bases. This CDR3 has 14 amino acids. Germline-derived CDR1 and CDR2 are LNHDA and SQIVND (reference sequence). The junction had 7 bases not matched to a gene; V was cut back by 6 bases and J by 3 bases. The CDR3 loop reads CASSIQGVYTEAFF. The CDR3 region has the DNA TGTGCCAGTAGCATCCAGGGGGTATACACTGAAGCTTTCTTT.

CDR3 coding DNA: TGTGCCAGCAGCGGAGACACCTCAACTAATGAAAAACTGTTTTTT. Amino acid sequence: CASSGDTSTNEKLFF. V is TRBV7-9 and J is TRBJ1-4; no definite D call. V lost 5 bases and J 0 bases, leaving 10 bases between the germline ends. The CDR3 spans 15 residues. CDR1 SEHNR and CDR2 FQNEAQ come from the germline V gene (reference sequence).

This chain links TRBV21-1 with TRBJ1-5. TRBV21-1 is deemed a pseudogene. There are 17 residues in the CDR3. CDR3 sequence reads: CASSPRVGSFSNQPQHF. For the CDR3, the DNA is TGTGCCAGCAGCCCCCGAGTAGGGAGTTTTAGCAATCAGCCCCAGCATTTT.

This rearrangement joins TRBV7-8 to TRBJ2-7; perhaps TRBD1 as D (5 bases). V gave up 0 bases and J gave up 3 bases, with 15 bases separating them. CDR3 length: 16 amino acids. CDR1 SGHVS and CDR2 FQNEAQ come from the germline V gene. The CDR3 nucleotides are TGTGCCAGCAGCTTAGCGGGGCGGTCTTCCTTCTACGAGCAGTACTTC. As protein: CASSLAGRSSFYEQYF.

The rearrangement links TRBV7-9 to TRBJ1-2; D is perhaps TRBD1 (5 bases). This CDR3 is 13 amino acids long. Germline V gene sequence: CDR1 SEHNR, CDR2 FQNEAQ (reference sequence). V was trimmed by 5 bases and J by 7 bases, leaving 14 bases between them. Here the CDR3 DNA reads TGTGCCAGCAGCAGACGGGACGGTCGTGGCTACACCTTC. It translates to CASSRRDGRGYTF.

As DNA, the CDR3 is TGTGCCAGCACTCCCCCCGGGGCCAACGTCCTGACTTTC. Amino acids: CASTPPGANVLTF. The genes are TRBV12-3 or TRBV12-4 and TRBJ2-6, with unresolved D. The CDR3 covers 13 residues. The V end was cut by 7 bases, the J end by 4 bases, with 8 bases between.

The V gene is TRBV4-2, the J gene TRBJ2-3; TRBD2 matches 8 bases. The CDR3 sequence is 17 residues long. Germline V CDR1 and CDR2: LGHNA, YNFKEQ. Losses at the gene ends were 0 bases for V and 4 bases for J; bases not matched to a gene: 9. The CDR3 nucleotides are TGTGCCAGCAGCCAAGAGGCCCTCGGGGGGGCCGCAGATACGCAGTATTTT. Protein product: CASSQEALGGAADTQYF.